These T cell receptor beta chains were read from a single sample in a study of technical replicates of blood from a handful of donors. The method was immunoSEQ multiplex PCR; TCRdb's version includes in-frame clones alone and lacks a portion of them. This sample carries about 80,000 clones, roughly 94% of them seen once, and the ten largest clones take 0.35% to 0.4%. Sequencing used T cells isolated from PBMCs. All receptors come from a human donor in good health. CDR3s leave out the opening cysteine and the closing phenylalanine or tryptophan.

J gene: TRBJ2-3; V gene: TRBV9; CDR3 protein: ASSVEASQVDTQY
J gene: TRBJ1-4; V gene: TRBV30; CDR3 protein: AWSRGPATNEKLF
J gene: TRBJ2-5; V gene: TRBV6-1; CDR3 protein: ASSAQGRETQY
J gene: TRBJ2-5; V gene: TRBV30; CDR3 protein: AWRRGQGIETQY
J gene: TRBJ2-2; V gene: TRBV18; CDR3 protein: ASSPRGTVNTGELF
J gene: TRBJ2-4; V gene: TRBV2; CDR3 protein: ASSDESSTQNIQY
J gene: TRBJ1-1; V gene: TRBV11-3; CDR3 protein: ASSLDWGQVNTEAF
J gene: TRBJ1-1; V gene: TRBV10-3; CDR3 protein: ATSRDRGLNTEAF
J gene: TRBJ1-2; V gene: TRBV9; CDR3 protein: ASSVGGQEAGGYT
J gene: TRBJ1-2; V gene: TRBV6-5; CDR3 protein: ASSGRVGGYT
J gene: TRBJ2-7; V gene: TRBV5-6; CDR3 protein: ASSGGLRNYEQY
J gene: TRBJ2-1; V gene: TRBV6-5; CDR3 protein: ASRIADYNEQF
J gene: TRBJ1-2; V gene: TRBV30; CDR3 protein: AWNTLGQGGHGYT
J gene: TRBJ2-6; V gene: TRBV9; CDR3 protein: ASSVLGANVLT
J gene: TRBJ2-7; V gene: TRBV12-5; CDR3 protein: ASGPRQGIYEQY
J gene: TRBJ1-1; V gene: TRBV28; CDR3 protein: ASSLGGVPEAF
J gene: TRBJ2-5; V gene: TRBV6-1; CDR3 protein: ASSRSQGLETQY
J gene: TRBJ2-2; V gene: TRBV9; CDR3 protein: ASSVAASGDGELF